The 21 T cell receptor beta chains given below trace back to one sample, sequenced in a study of cytomegalovirus exposure and HLA in healthy donors (dated by TCRdb to about 2017). Library prep was done by the immunoSEQ multiplex PCR assay. For the multiplex PCR, a mixture combining 60 forward primers for TCR Vbeta segments and 13 reverse primers for TCR Jbeta segments was used. TCRdb holds this immuneACCESS table with in-frame rearrangements only. Some clones are missing; in checked studies, unresolved V genes explain under half, and the rest has no known cause. Counted in this sample were about 130,000 clones; around three quarters of them appeared once. Of the sample, 2.5% to 3.5% falls within the top ten clones. The specimen sequenced was PBMCs. These receptors originate from a male donor in good health and CMV-seronegative.

J is TRBJ1-4 and V is TRBV6-1, with a tentative D call TRBD1 (6 bases). Germline CDR1 MNHNS, CDR2 SASEGT. Trimming took off 2 bases at V and 5 bases at J, with 12 bases between the two ends. This CDR3 has 15 amino acids. CDR3 DNA sequence: TGTGCCAGCAGTGAATTGGGGGCCTCGAATGAAAAACTGTTTTTT. As protein: CASSELGASNEKLFF.

This clone was found a few times. This chain connects TRBV30 to TRBJ2-1, with 12 bases matching TRBD1. CDR3 length: 16 residues. V lost 3 bases and J lost 7; bases outside the gene matches: 10. CDR1 and CDR2 from the germline V gene are GTSNPN and SVGIG (reference sequence). Here the CDR3 reads CAWSLRGDRGRNEQFF. DNA for the CDR3: TGTGCCTGGAGCCTAAGAGGGGACAGGGGGCGAAATGAGCAGTTCTTC.

The V and J genes are TRBV6-5 and TRBJ2-7, with TRBD2 matching over 7 bases. The trim removed 8 bases at V and 5 bases at J, leaving 9 bases unmatched. Germline loops: CDR1 MNHEY, CDR2 SVGAGI. This CDR3 has 13 residues. CDR3 DNA sequence: TGTGCCAGCCATAAGGGAGGGTCCAACGAGCAGTACTTC. Its translation is CASHKGGSNEQYF.

This clone has only a few counts. This chain links TRBV6-4 with TRBJ2-3; 12 bases align to TRBD2. V lost 4 bases and J lost 4; bases outside the gene matches: 0. CDR1 and CDR2 (germline): MRHNA, SNTAGT. CDR3 size: 14 residues. CDR3 residues: CASSASGGADTQYF. CDR3 bases: TGTGCCAGCAGTGCTAGCGGGGGGGCAGATACGCAGTATTTT.

This chain joins TRBV2 and TRBJ1-1; D gene uncertain. CDR1 and CDR2 (germline): SNHLY, FYNNEI. V dropped 1 base and J dropped 1 base, with 7 bases sitting between them. This CDR3 has 14 residues. CDR3 bases: TGTGCCAGCAGTGAAGAACCAGGGAACACTGAAGCTTTCTTT. Translated, it gives CASSEEPGNTEAFF. The whole variable domain, remainder taken from reference TRBV2 and TRBJ1-1, is EPEVTQTPSHQVTQMGQEVILRCVPISNHLYFYWYRQILGQKVEFLVSFYNNEISEKSEIFDDQFSVERPDGSNFTLKIRSTKLEDSAMYFCASSEEPGNTEAFFGQGTRLTVV.

The V and J genes are TRBV10-3 and TRBJ1-6; D not certain. V was pared by 4 bases and J by 8 bases, with 9 bases between. The germline V gene encodes CDR1 ENHRY and CDR2 SYGVKD. The CDR3 length is 13 residues. CDR3 residues: CAISADGDSPLHF. The CDR3 nucleotides read TGTGCCATCAGTGCGGACGGGGATTCACCCCTCCACTTT.

The V and J genes are TRBV19 and TRBJ2-5, with 13 bases fitting TRBD2. Germline values: CDR1 LNHDA, CDR2 SQIVND (reference sequence). The CDR3 consists of 16 residues. The J segment lost 5 bases and the V segment lost 2 bases, leaving 5 bases of the junction unmatched. As DNA, the CDR3 is TGTGCCAGTAGTATACCCGGACTAGCGGGAGCCGAGACCCAGTACTTC. It specifies CASSIPGLAGAETQYF.

The V gene is TRBV6-1, the J gene TRBJ2-3; 10 positions match TRBD2. CDR3 length: 15 residues. Germline V lookup: CDR1 MNHNS, CDR2 SASEGT. V shed 2 bases, J shed 2 bases, and the junction held 1 base outside the gene matches. Here the CDR3 reads CASSELAGATDTQYF. CDR3 DNA: TGTGCCAGCAGTGAACTAGCGGGAGCCACAGATACGCAGTATTTT.

In its sample, this clone was seen a few times. The chain combines TRBV7-8 with TRBJ1-5; perhaps TRBD1 as D (5 bases). Germline V gene data show CDR1 as SGHVS and CDR2 as FQNEAQ. The CDR3 length is 17 residues. Trimming stripped 5 bases from V and 6 bases from J, with 23 bases between. The CDR3: CASSQDFREGWSQPQHF. DNA of the CDR3: TGTGCCAGCAGCCAAGACTTCAGGGAGGGTTGGAGTCAGCCCCAGCATTTT. The variable domain in full, with the rest retrieved from reference TRBV7-8 and TRBJ1-5, is GAGVSQSPRYKVAKRGQDVALRCDPISGHVSLFWYQQALGQGPEFLTYFQNEAQLDKSGLPSDRFFAERPEGSVSTLKIQRTQQEDSAVYLCASSQDFREGWSQPQHFGDGTRLSIL.

The chain employs TRBV5-4 and TRBJ2-5; 13 positions agree with TRBD2. J lost 5 bases, V lost 3 bases, and 10 bases had no gene match. CDR1 and CDR2 (germline): SGHNT, YYREEE (reference sequence). The CDR3 sequence is 17 residues long. CDR3 region: CASSSSTSGGAGETQYF. The CDR3 DNA is TGTGCCAGCAGCTCGTCCACTAGCGGGGGGGCCGGGGAGACCCAGTACTTC.

J is TRBJ2-7 and V is TRBV13; 7 nucleotides match TRBD1. The V segment lost 5 bases and the J segment 6 bases; nucleotides outside the gene matches: 13. CDR3 length equals 15 residues. Germline CDR1 and CDR2: PRHDT and FYEKMQ (reference sequence). Written as DNA, the CDR3 is TGTGCCAGCAGCCCACCCCAGACAGGGAACGGCGAGCAGTACTTC. It encodes CASSPPQTGNGEQYF.

This sequence joins TRBV28 and TRBJ1-5; no clear D. This CDR3 is 11 amino acids long. Per germline, CDR1 MDHEN and CDR2 SYDVKM. Trimming removed 2 bases at V and 12 bases at J, with 8 bases between. CDR3 amino acids: CASSLGGSQHF. In DNA, the CDR3 is TGTGCCAGCAGTTTAGGTGGCAGCCAGCATTTT. Supplemented by reference TRBV28 and TRBJ1-5, the full variable domain reads DVKVTQSSRYLVKRTGEKVFLECVQDMDHENMFWYRQDPGLGLRLIYFSYDVKMKEKGDIPEGYSVSREKKERFSLILESASTNQTSMYLCASSLGGSQHFGDGTRLSIL.

The chain links TRBV7-2 to TRBJ2-7, with D possibly TRBD2 on 6 matching bases. Germline CDR1 reads SGHTA; CDR2 reads FQGNSA. The germline V and J ends were trimmed by 3 bases and 2 bases, with 11 bases remaining between them. The CDR3 covers 14 residues. The CDR3 sequence is CASSFGTAPYEQYF. Here the CDR3 DNA reads TGTGCCAGCAGCTTTGGGACTGCTCCCTACGAGCAGTACTTC.

The chain is built from TRBV7-3 and TRBJ2-3; TRBD1 might be the D (6 bases). This CDR3 is 15 amino acids long. The germline V and J ends were trimmed by 1 base and 0 bases, with 8 bases remaining between them. Germline lookup yields CDR1 SGHTA and CDR2 FQGTGA. Here the CDR3 reads CASSLKGVSTDTQYF. In DNA form, the CDR3 reads TGTGCCAGCAGCTTAAAGGGGGTTAGCACAGATACGCAGTATTTT.

As DNA, the CDR3 is TGTGCCAGTGGACAGAAAATTAATTCACCCCTCCACTTT. Translating it yields CASGQKINSPLHF. The chain combines TRBV19 with TRBJ1-6; maybe TRBD1 (6 bases). The germline V gene has CDR1 LNHDA and CDR2 SQIVND (reference sequence). This CDR3 contains 13 residues. V lost 8 bases and J lost 6, with 11 bases in between.

The rearrangement joins TRBV25-1 to TRBJ2-1; 7 nucleotides agree with TRBD1. CDR3 length equals 13 residues. From germline, CDR1 is MGHDK and CDR2 SYGVNS. The trim removed 4 bases at V and 6 bases at J, leaving 3 bases unmatched. This chain's CDR3 is CASSAGTVNEQFF. CDR3 sequence (DNA): TGTGCCAGCAGTGCCGGGACAGTCAATGAGCAGTTCTTC. Based on the CDR3 plus reference TRBV25-1 and TRBJ2-1, the full variable domain is EADIYQTPRYLVIGTGKKITLECSQTMGHDKMYWYQQDPGMELHLIHYSYGVNSTEKGDLSSESTVSRIRTEHFPLTLESARPSHTSQYLCASSAGTVNEQFFGPGTRLTVL.

The CDR3 sequence is CASSQDGGAHTQYF. The CDR3 DNA follows: TGCGCCAGCAGCCAAGACGGGGGGGCCCATACGCAGTATTTT. The genes are TRBV4-3 and TRBJ2-3; 8 bases fit TRBD2. V dropped 0 bases and J dropped 7; count of bases not matched to a gene: 3. Germline lookup yields CDR1 LGHNA and CDR2 YSLEER. This CDR3 is 14 amino acids long.

On this clone itself: Other DNA sequences in this sample translate to the same CDR3. V usage is TRBV5-1 and J usage is TRBJ2-2, with 7 bases identical to TRBD1. V was clipped by 0 bases and J by 6 bases; unmatched bases: 2. The length of the CDR3 is 14 residues. Germline V gene lookup returns CDR1 SGHRS and CDR2 YFSETQ. The CDR3, as DNA: TGCGCCAGCAGCTTGGGCCAGGGGGCCGGGGAGCTGTTTTTT. It specifies CASSLGQGAGELFF. Combining the CDR3 with reference TRBV5-1 and TRBJ2-2 gives the whole variable domain KAGVTQTPRYLIKTRGQQVTLSCSPISGHRSVSWYQQTPGQGLQFLFEYFSETQRNKGNFPGRFSGRQFSNSRSEMNVSTLELGDSALYLCASSLGQGAGELFFGEGSRLTVL.

The chain links TRBV30 to TRBJ2-1; 7 bases agree with TRBD1. CDR3 size: 15 residues. J was trimmed by 3 bases and V by 0 bases; bases with no gene match: 5. CDR1 GTSNPN and CDR2 SVGIG come from the germline V gene (reference sequence). The DNA of the CDR3 is TGTGCCTGGAGTGTACCAGACAGGGACTACAATGAGCAGTTCTTC. It yields the protein CAWSVPDRDYNEQFF. Using reference TRBV30 and TRBJ2-1 for the parts outside the CDR3, the full variable domain is SQTIHQWPATLVQPVGSPLSLECTVEGTSNPNLYWYRQAAGRGLQLLFYSVGIGQISSEVPQNLSASRPQDRQFILSSKKLLLSDSGFYLCAWSVPDRDYNEQFFGPGTRLTVL.

The rearrangement links TRBV27 to TRBJ2-1; 7 bases are shared with TRBD1. The CDR3 loop spans 14 amino acids. The germline gives CDR1 MNHEY, CDR2 SMNVEV (reference sequence). V trimming: 5 bases; J trimming: 8 bases; junction bases outside the gene matches: 9. CDR3 in amino acids: CASSTTGTADEQFF. As DNA, the CDR3 is TGTGCCAGCAGTACAACCGGGACAGCCGATGAGCAGTTCTTC.

This clone was found a few times. The rearrangement uses TRBV6-1 and TRBJ2-7; unclear D gene. The V end was cut by 5 bases, the J end by 2 bases, with 10 bases between. CDR3 size: 13 residues. Germline CDR1 is MNHNS and CDR2 is SASEGT. The CDR3 DNA follows: TGTGCCAGCAGTAAAATGGAGACCTACGAGCAGTACTTC. Protein sequence: CASSKMETYEQYF.